This T cell receptor beta chain appears in the sequencing data of a study of regulatory T cells in long-lasting Graves disease. Regarding the study as a whole: TRBV28 was favored in persistent disease, as were TRBJ1-2 and TRBJ2-5.

Time point defined: newly diagnosed GD, antithyroid drugs for less than 3 months. PBMC-extracted RNA yielded the TCR library. Construction of TCR beta libraries relied on iRepertoire HTBI primers and on Arm-PCR targeting CDR3 regions. TCRdb fed the multiplex PCR reads into MiXCR, producing one record per CDR3 protein. The sample contains 360,000 or so distinct CDR3 sequences, 16% of which appear only once. Germline V CDR1 and CDR2: MDHEN, SYDVKM. The length of the CDR3 is 14 residues. V lost 6 bases, J lost 9 bases, and 10 bases stayed unmatched. Turning to this clonotype: Its target is unknown.

The same data also went into a second study, on T cells in Graves' hyperthyroidism and ophthalmopathy. From that report: RT-PCR in the first round (using the HTBI primer set) targeted the TCR CDR3. Most expanded thyroid clonotypes above 0.001 also appeared in blood. A model built on 13 V-J features separated ophthalmopathy from stable hyperthyroidism.

This receptor was identified in a man in his forties with Graves disease. The chain links TRBV28 to TRBJ1-1, with TRBD1 identical over 10 bases. Sample: peripheral blood mononuclear cells (PBMCs), taken at new diagnosis, from a patient treated with antithyroid drugs. This CDR3 is CASREGQGTRQAFF. The CDR3 region has the DNA TGTGCCAGCAGAGAGGGACAGGGGACGCGCCAAGCTTTCTTT.